This T cell receptor beta chain came from a study of cytomegalovirus exposure and HLA in healthy donors. Study-level results: In an earlier analysis, most TCR beta V segments were productive about 87% or about 30% of the time.

As to this clone: The antigen is unknown.

At collection, donors were nominally healthy, but unrecorded immune exposures were probable. Primers for the PCR totalled 60 Vbeta and 13 Jbeta. Method: immunoSEQ multiplex PCR; TCRdb's copy keeps in-frame clones and lacks some. Here the sample spans 90,000 to 120,000 clones, less than 85% being singletons. The sequence derives from a woman aged 40 to 50 in good health and CMV-seropositive. Specimen: PBMCs.

CDR3 loop: CASSGRGAGSYEQYF. Written as DNA, the CDR3 is TGTGCCAGCAGTGGACGGGGGGCAGGTAGCTACGAGCAGTACTTC. V gene TRBV6-5 combines with J gene TRBJ2-7, with D perhaps TRBD2 (7 bases). Germline V CDR1 and CDR2: MNHEY, SVGAGI. This CDR3 is 15 amino acids long. V lost 5 bases, J lost 3 bases, and 17 bases lay in between.